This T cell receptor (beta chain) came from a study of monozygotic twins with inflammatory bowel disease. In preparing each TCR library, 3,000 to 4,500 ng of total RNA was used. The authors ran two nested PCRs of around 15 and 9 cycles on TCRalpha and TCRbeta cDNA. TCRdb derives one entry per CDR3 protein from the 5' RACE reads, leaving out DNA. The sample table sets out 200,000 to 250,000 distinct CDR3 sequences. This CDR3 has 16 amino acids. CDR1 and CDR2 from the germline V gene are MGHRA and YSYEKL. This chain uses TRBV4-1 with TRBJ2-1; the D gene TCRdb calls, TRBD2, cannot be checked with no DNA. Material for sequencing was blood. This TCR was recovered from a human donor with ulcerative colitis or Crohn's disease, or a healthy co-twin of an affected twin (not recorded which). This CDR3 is CASSQDGLAGGNEQFF.